Shown below are 24 T cell receptor beta chains from a single sample sequenced in a study of T cell responses to AZD1222 COVID-19 vaccine. Assay used: immunoSEQ multiplex PCR; TCRdb lists only in-frame clones, some missing. The sample comprises about 110,000 clones, around nine tenths of which are singletons, and approximately 17% rests with the top ten. The sequencing used peripheral blood, collected on day 0 of AZD1222 vaccination. The receptors shown here come from an adult in good health.

The CDR3 DNA is TGTGCCAGCAGTGAGAGGGGGACAGGAGAGATCACTGAAGCTTTCTTT. Encoded protein: CASSERGTGEITEAFF. The chain combines TRBV2 with TRBJ1-1; 8 positions match TRBD1. Germline V gene sequence: CDR1 SNHLY, CDR2 FYNNEI. The CDR3 has 16 amino acids. V shed 3 bases and J 4 bases; nucleotides not matched to a gene: 10.

The rearrangement uses TRBV6-6 and TRBJ2-7, with TRBD1 matching 7 bases. Germline V gene data show CDR1 as MNHNY and CDR2 as SVGAGI (reference sequence). The CDR3 totals 14 residues. V lost 2 bases to trimming and J lost 0 bases; unmatched junction nucleotides: 1. CDR3 loop: CASSYRDSSYEQYV. The CDR3 DNA reads as TGTGCCAGCAGTTACCGGGACAGCTCCTACGAGCAGTACGTC.

The J gene is TRBJ1-5, the V gene TRBV19, with no clear D. CDR1 LNHDA and CDR2 SQIVND come from the germline V gene (reference sequence). The CDR3 contains 16 residues. Trimming took 6 bases from V and 0 from J, leaving 15 bases between them. The CDR3 DNA follows: TGTGCCAGTAGCCCCAAAGGACGGACTAGCAATCAGCCCCAGCATTTT. It is translated as CASSPKGRTSNQPQHF.

The V and J genes are TRBV9 and TRBJ1-1; possible D gene TRBD1, 6 bases. The CDR3 length is 14 residues. V lost 0 bases to trimming and J lost 11 bases, with 17 bases between them. Per germline, CDR1 SGDLS and CDR2 YYNGEE. The CDR3 region is CASSVARDTGDAFF. The DNA of the CDR3 is TGTGCCAGCAGCGTAGCTCGGGACACCGGGGACGCTTTCTTT.

The chain couples TRBV30 to TRBJ1-5; TRBD1 aligns across 7 bases. V was pared by 3 bases and J by 5 bases, with 4 bases of the junction left unmatched. The CDR3 is made up of 13 amino acids. Germline V gene sequence: CDR1 GTSNPN, CDR2 SVGIG (reference sequence). CDR3 region: CAWSSGQDQPQHF. The CDR3 nucleotides are TGTGCCTGGAGCTCAGGACAGGATCAGCCCCAGCATTTT.

The chain couples TRBV5-6 to TRBJ2-7, with TRBD2 identical over 7 bases. CDR3 length: 16 residues. Germline V CDR1 and CDR2: SGHDT, YYEEEE. Germline trimming cut 4 bases from V and 3 bases from J; bases unmatched to any gene: 13. DNA of the CDR3: TGTGCCAGCAGCCTTCTAGGGAGGGGACCTATCTACGAGCAGTACTTC. Translating it yields CASSLLGRGPIYEQYF.

The chain has TRBV4-3 and TRBJ2-7; D call uncertain. The germline V gene has CDR1 LGHNA and CDR2 YSLEER. The V and J ends lost 0 bases and 0 bases respectively, with 9 bases between them. The CDR3 spans 15 residues. The CDR3 reads CASSQDLGSSYEQYF. As DNA, the CDR3 is TGCGCCAGCAGCCAAGATCTAGGCAGCTCCTACGAGCAGTACTTC.

In DNA form, the CDR3 reads TGTGCCAGCAGCTTACCCAGCGGGGGAACCTACGAGCAGTACTTC. This codes for CASSLPSGGTYEQYF. The chain couples TRBV5-4 to TRBJ2-7; 8 positions agree with TRBD2. The V gene's germline CDR1 is SGHNT and CDR2 YYREEE (reference sequence). Trimming at V came to 2 bases and at J to 2 bases, leaving 6 bases not matched to a gene. The CDR3 is 15 residues long. Drawing the rest from reference TRBV5-4 and TRBJ2-7, the complete variable domain is ETGVTQSPTHLIKTRGQQVTLRCSSQSGHNTVSWYQQALGQGPQFIFQYYREEENGRGNFPPRFSGLQFPNYSSELNVNALELDDSALYLCASSLPSGGTYEQYFGPGTRLTVT.

The chain employs TRBV7-2 and TRBJ2-5; TRBD2 is a possible D gene (5 bases). The CDR3 contains 15 residues. Trimming took 2 bases from V and 0 from J, leaving 10 bases between them. Germline lookup yields CDR1 SGHTA and CDR2 FQGNSA. The CDR3 sequence is CASSLMFGNQETQYF. In DNA, the CDR3 is TGTGCCAGCAGCTTAATGTTCGGGAACCAAGAGACCCAGTACTTC.

This sequence joins TRBV30 and TRBJ1-1; D call uncertain. In germline, CDR1 is GTSNPN, CDR2 SVGIG (reference sequence). This CDR3 contains 13 residues. Between the trimmed V and J ends, which lost 3 bases and 1 base, there was a span of 9 bases. CDR3 sequence reads: CAWSPSRNTEAFF. In DNA, the CDR3 is TGTGCCTGGAGCCCGTCCCGGAACACTGAAGCTTTCTTT.

The chain joins TRBV6-5 to TRBJ2-3; 7 bases map to TRBD1. The CDR3 has 11 amino acids. CDR1 is MNHEY and CDR2 is SVGAGI in the germline V gene. Trimming removed 8 bases from V and 9 bases from J; junction bases left unmatched: 5. The CDR3 nucleotides read TGTGCCAGCCAGAAGGGACAGACGCAGTATTTT. Residues: CASQKGQTQYF.

The chain couples TRBV2 to TRBJ2-3; no clear D. The CDR3 contains 15 residues. V gave up 4 bases and J gave up 0 bases, with 11 bases separating them. Germline V gene data show CDR1 as SNHLY and CDR2 as FYNNEI. This chain's CDR3 is CASSASIISTDTQYF. As DNA, the CDR3 is TGTGCCAGCAGTGCCTCGATTATTAGCACAGATACGCAGTATTTT.

V is TRBV2 and J is TRBJ2-5, with TRBD2 matching 14 bases. Germline V gene sequence: CDR1 SNHLY, CDR2 FYNNEI. This CDR3 is built from 15 residues. Trimming removed 9 bases from V and 4 bases from J; junction bases left unmatched: 7. This CDR3 is CARTHGTSGGETQYF. The CDR3 nucleotides read TGTGCCAGGACTCACGGGACTAGCGGGGGAGAGACCCAGTACTTC.

In its sample, this clone was seen a few times. V and J are TRBV7-2 and TRBJ2-2, with TRBD2 identical over 12 bases. J lost 6 bases, V lost 1 base, and 3 bases had no gene match. This CDR3 comprises 16 residues. Germline V CDR1 and CDR2: SGHTA, FQGNSA. The CDR3 loop is CASSLVGLAGSGELFF. The CDR3 DNA is TGTGCCAGCAGCTTAGTGGGACTAGCGGGCTCCGGGGAGCTGTTTTTT.

There are a few counts of this clone. The chain has TRBV5-1 and TRBJ1-1; D is uncertain. The length of the CDR3 is 14 residues. The V end was cut by 3 bases, the J end by 0 bases, with 9 bases between. Germline assignment: CDR1 SGHRS and CDR2 YFSETQ. CDR3 bases: TGCGCCAGCAGCTGGCAGCACATGAACACTGAAGCTTTCTTT. The encoded protein is CASSWQHMNTEAFF.

V usage is TRBV9 and J usage is TRBJ1-6; no clear D. The CDR3 contains 13 residues. The germline gives CDR1 SGDLS, CDR2 YYNGEE. V lost 2 bases to trimming and J lost 10 bases, with 10 bases between them. The CDR3 DNA is TGTGCCAGCAGCGTGAATAGGTTGTCACCCCTCCACTTT. Its protein product is CASSVNRLSPLHF.

There are a few counts of this clone. This chain uses TRBV6-5 with TRBJ1-4; TRBD1 matches 9 bases. Germline V CDR1 and CDR2: MNHEY, SVGAGI. This CDR3 is built from 15 residues. J gave up 8 bases and V 4 bases, and 8 bases lay outside the gene matches. The CDR3 sequence is CASSSSGTGKEKLFF. CDR3 nucleotides: TGTGCCAGCAGTTCTTCCGGGACAGGGAAAGAAAAACTGTTTTTT.

This chain links TRBV6-5 with TRBJ1-6; 9 bases line up with TRBD1. The germline V gene encodes CDR1 MNHEY and CDR2 SVGAGI. This CDR3 region has 13 residues. The V segment lost 6 bases and the J segment 10 bases; nucleotides outside the gene matches: 4. CDR3 sequence: CASRGTGKSPLHF. As DNA, the CDR3 is TGTGCCAGCAGGGGGACAGGGAAATCACCCCTCCACTTT.

The gene calls are TRBV5-6 and TRBJ2-5, with D tentatively TRBD1 or TRBD2 (5 bases each). Trimming left V 4 bases short and J 2 bases short, with 12 bases between. Germline CDR1 is SGHDT and CDR2 is YYEEEE. The CDR3 is made up of 14 amino acids. In DNA form, the CDR3 reads TGTGCCAGCAGCCCATGGGGGTCTCAAGAGACCCAGTACTTC. The encoded protein is CASSPWGSQETQYF.

This chain links TRBV19 with TRBJ2-5, with TRBD2 as a possible D gene (5 bases). The CDR3 has 14 residues. Germline values: CDR1 LNHDA, CDR2 SQIVND (reference sequence). Trimming pared 3 bases from V and 9 bases from J, leaving 17 bases between. CDR3 sequence (DNA): TGTGCCAGTAGTATTGGACTTGCAGGCTGGGCCCAGTACTTC. This sequence encodes CASSIGLAGWAQYF.

This rearrangement joins TRBV27 to TRBJ2-1, with 16 bases fitting TRBD2. This CDR3 comprises 19 residues. The V and J ends lost 5 bases and 3 bases, in that order; junction bases with no gene match: 10. The germline CDR1 and CDR2 sequences are MNHEY and SMNVEV (reference sequence). DNA for the CDR3: TGTGCCAGCAGTCCCGGGACTAGCGGGGGGGCATTCTTCTACAATGAGCAGTTCTTC. This encodes CASSPGTSGGAFFYNEQFF.

The rearrangement joins TRBV5-5 to TRBJ2-7, with 10 bases matching TRBD2. The V gene's germline CDR1 is SGHKS and CDR2 YYEKEE (reference sequence). The CDR3 extends over 17 amino acids. The V segment lost 1 base and the J segment 0 bases; nucleotides outside the gene matches: 7. The CDR3 reads CASSLSGGAASSYEQYV. In nucleotides, the CDR3 is TGTGCCAGCAGCTTGAGCGGGGGGGCAGCAAGCTCCTACGAGCAGTACGTC.

V and J are TRBV14 and TRBJ2-1, with 12 bases aligning to TRBD2. Germline V lookup: CDR1 SGHDN, CDR2 FVKESK. This CDR3 has 19 residues. V was pared by 1 base and J by 6 bases, with 13 bases of the junction left unmatched. This chain's CDR3 is CASSQGTGKASGRVNEQFF. Written as DNA, the CDR3 is TGTGCCAGCAGCCAAGGTACAGGGAAGGCTAGCGGGAGGGTCAATGAGCAGTTCTTC.

This clone is labeled as medium-sized. The V call is TRBV29-1, the J call TRBJ2-2, with a possible D match to TRBD2 (6 bases). Germline V gene sequence: CDR1 SQVTM, CDR2 ANQGSEA. The CDR3 runs to 16 residues. Trimming shortened V by 1 base and J by 3 bases, and 15 bases separated the two germline ends. The CDR3 is CSVEAPMAGYTGELFF. DNA for the CDR3: TGCAGCGTTGAAGCCCCTATGGCGGGATACACCGGGGAGCTGTTTTTT.